This T cell receptor beta chain was sequenced for a study of blood T cell repertoires in COVID-19. The junction had 6 bases not matched to a gene; V was cut back by 11 bases and J by 4 bases. The CDR3 is made up of 12 amino acids. Germline values: CDR1 MNHNY, CDR2 SVGAGI (reference sequence). The data were produced by immunoSEQ multiplex PCR, yet TCRdb's version contains in-frame clones alone and is incomplete. The profile shows more than 75,000 clones, 70% to 90% of them singletons. This clonotype was obtained from a woman older than 75 with acute or convalescent COVID-19. The material sequenced was peripheral blood. The chain combines TRBV6-6 with TRBJ2-5, with TRBD1 matching over 8 bases. The CDR3 DNA follows: TGTGCCGGGGGACAGGCGAGAGAGACCCAGTACTTC. Translated, it gives CAGGQARETQYF.